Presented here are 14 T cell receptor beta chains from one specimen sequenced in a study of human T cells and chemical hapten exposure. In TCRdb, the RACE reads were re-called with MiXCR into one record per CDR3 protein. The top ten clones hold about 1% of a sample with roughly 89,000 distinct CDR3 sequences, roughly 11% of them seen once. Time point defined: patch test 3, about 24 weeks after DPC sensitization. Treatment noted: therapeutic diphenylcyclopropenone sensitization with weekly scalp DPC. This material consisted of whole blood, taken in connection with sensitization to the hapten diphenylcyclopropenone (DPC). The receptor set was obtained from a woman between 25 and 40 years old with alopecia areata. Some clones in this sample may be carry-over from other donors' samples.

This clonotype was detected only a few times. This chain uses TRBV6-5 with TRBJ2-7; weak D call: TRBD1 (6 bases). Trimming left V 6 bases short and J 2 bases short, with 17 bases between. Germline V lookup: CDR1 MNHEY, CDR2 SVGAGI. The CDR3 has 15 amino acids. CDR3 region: CASSRTATLPYEQYV. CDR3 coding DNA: TGTGCCAGCAGCCGGACAGCCACCCTACCCTACGAGCAGTACGTC.

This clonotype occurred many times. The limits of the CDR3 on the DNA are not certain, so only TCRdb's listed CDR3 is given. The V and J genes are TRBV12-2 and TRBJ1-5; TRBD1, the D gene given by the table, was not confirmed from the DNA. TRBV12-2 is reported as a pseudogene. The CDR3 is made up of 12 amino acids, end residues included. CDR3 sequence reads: CASRFGQGIAHF.

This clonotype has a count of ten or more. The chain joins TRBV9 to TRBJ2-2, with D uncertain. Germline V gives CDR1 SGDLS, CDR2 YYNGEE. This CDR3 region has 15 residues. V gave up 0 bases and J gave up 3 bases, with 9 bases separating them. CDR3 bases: TGTGCCAGCAGCGTAGACCTGGTAGACACCGGGGAGCTGTTTTTT. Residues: CASSVDLVDTGELFF.

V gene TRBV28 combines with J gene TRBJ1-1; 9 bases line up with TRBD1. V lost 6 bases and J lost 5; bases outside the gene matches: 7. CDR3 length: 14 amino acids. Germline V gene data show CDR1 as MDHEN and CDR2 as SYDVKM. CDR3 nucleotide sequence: TGTGCCAGCAGAGCGACAGGGGGTGTGACTGAAGCTTTCTTT. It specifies CASRATGGVTEAFF.

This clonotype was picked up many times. The DNA of the CDR3 is TGCAGTGCTAGGGGTAGCCGGGGGAACACTGAAGCTTTCTTT. Amino acids: CSARGSRGNTEAFF. This chain joins TRBV20-1 and TRBJ1-1; unclear D gene. CDR1 DFQATT and CDR2 SNEGSKA come from the germline V gene (reference sequence). Trimming took 3 bases from V and 1 from J, leaving 12 bases between them. This CDR3 region has 14 residues.

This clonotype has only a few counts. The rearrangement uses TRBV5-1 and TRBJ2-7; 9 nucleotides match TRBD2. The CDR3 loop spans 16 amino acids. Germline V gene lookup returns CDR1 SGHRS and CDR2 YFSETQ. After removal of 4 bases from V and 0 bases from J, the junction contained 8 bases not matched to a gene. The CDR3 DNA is TGCGCCAGCAGCGCAGACCTAGCGGGGAGCTCCTACGAGCAGTACTTC. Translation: CASSADLAGSSYEQYF.

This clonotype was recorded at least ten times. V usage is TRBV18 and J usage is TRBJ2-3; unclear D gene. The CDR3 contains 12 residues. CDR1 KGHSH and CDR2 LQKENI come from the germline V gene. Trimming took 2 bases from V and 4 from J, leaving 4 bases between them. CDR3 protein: CASSPSPDTQYF. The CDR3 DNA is TGTGCCAGCTCACCAAGTCCAGATACGCAGTATTTT.

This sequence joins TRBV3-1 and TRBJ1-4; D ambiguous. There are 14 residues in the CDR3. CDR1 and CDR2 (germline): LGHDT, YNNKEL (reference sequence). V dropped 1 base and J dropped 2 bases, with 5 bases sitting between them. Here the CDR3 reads CASSQGVTNEKLFF. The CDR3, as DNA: TGTGCCAGCAGCCAAGGGGTGACTAATGAAAAACTGTTTTTT.

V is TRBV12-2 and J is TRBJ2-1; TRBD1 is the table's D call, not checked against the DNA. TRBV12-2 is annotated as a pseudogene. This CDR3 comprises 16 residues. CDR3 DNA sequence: TGTGCAAGTCGCTTGCCAGGGGAGGTCTCCTACAATGAGCAGTTCTTC. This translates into CASRLPGEVSYNEQFF.

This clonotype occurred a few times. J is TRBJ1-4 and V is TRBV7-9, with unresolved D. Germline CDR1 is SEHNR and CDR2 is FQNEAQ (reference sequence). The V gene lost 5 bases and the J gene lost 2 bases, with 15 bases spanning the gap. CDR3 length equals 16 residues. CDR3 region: CASSPIIGVTNEKLFF. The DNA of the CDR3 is TGTGCCAGCAGCCCTATCATTGGGGTTACTAATGAAAAACTGTTTTTT.

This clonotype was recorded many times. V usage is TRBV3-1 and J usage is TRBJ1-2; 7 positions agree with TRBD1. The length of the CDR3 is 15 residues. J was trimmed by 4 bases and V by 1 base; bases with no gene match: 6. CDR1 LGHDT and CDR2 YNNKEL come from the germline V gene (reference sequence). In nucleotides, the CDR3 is TGTGCCAGCAGCCAAGTAGTAGGGACAGCCTATGGCTACACCTTC. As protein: CASSQVVGTAYGYTF.

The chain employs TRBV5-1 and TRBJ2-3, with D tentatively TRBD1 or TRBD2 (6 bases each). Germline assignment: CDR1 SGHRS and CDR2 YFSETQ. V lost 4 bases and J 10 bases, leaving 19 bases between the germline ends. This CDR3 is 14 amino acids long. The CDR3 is CASSPLGGPGSQYF. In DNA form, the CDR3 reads TGCGCCAGCAGCCCACTGGGGGGCCCGGGGTCGCAGTATTTT.

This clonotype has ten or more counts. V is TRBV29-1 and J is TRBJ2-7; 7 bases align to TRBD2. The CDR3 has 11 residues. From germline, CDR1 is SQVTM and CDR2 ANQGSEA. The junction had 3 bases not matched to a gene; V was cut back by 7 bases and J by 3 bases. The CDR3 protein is CSAGLGYEQYF. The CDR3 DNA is TGCAGCGCTGGACTAGGCTACGAGCAGTACTTC.

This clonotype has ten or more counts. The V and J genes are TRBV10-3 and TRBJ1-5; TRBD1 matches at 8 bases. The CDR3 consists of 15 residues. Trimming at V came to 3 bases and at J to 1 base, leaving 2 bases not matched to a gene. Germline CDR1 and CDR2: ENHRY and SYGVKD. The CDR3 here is CAISDTGGSNQPQHF. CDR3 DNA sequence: TGTGCCATCAGTGATACAGGGGGAAGCAATCAGCCCCAGCATTTT.